This TCR beta chain originates from a study of T cell responses to AZD1222 COVID-19 vaccine. Overall study results and limits: A mostly white British donor set with more females was recruited, and clonal diversity was possibly underestimated. AZD1222 recipients seropositive at baseline numbered only five to seven. Elevations in Spike-specific TCR breadth and depth followed administration of two AZD1222 doses.

Germline loops: CDR1 ENHRY, CDR2 SYGVKD. The CDR3 is 14 amino acids. The V gene lost 10 bases and the J gene lost 0 bases, with 14 bases spanning the gap. On this clone: The antigen remains unidentified.

Using immunoSEQ multiplex PCR, the repertoire was profiled, and TCRdb retains in-frame clones only, with some absent. The table records roughly 70,000 clones, roughly nine tenths of them present only once. Sequencing used peripheral blood, obtained on day 0 of AZD1222 vaccination. This chain uses TRBV10-3 with TRBJ2-3, with D tentatively TRBD2 (6 bases). This TCR came from an adult in good health. The CDR3 protein is CATSDGTSTDTQYF. The CDR3 nucleotides are TGTGCCACCTCGGACGGGACTAGCACAGATACGCAGTATTTT.